This T cell receptor (beta chain) was retrieved from a study of blood T cell repertoires in COVID-19. Participants were aged about 18 to 90 years, lived in roughly 23 US areas, and enrolled virtually. Each participant's cohort was designated according to participant-reported clinical history. Recovered Cohort 3 donors showed two negative PCRs, clearance, or symptom resolution. The length of the CDR3 is 17 residues. Germline CDR1 is SQVTM and CDR2 is ANQGSEA. The V segment lost 3 bases and the J segment 0 bases; nucleotides outside the gene matches: 13. Repertoires were generated with immunoSEQ multiplex PCR, while TCRdb's copy carries only in-frame clones and drops some. Here the sample spans roughly 160,000 clones, 80% being singletons.

The V and J genes are TRBV29-1 and TRBJ1-1; the match to TRBD1 covers 7 bases. The sequence derives from a woman aged 60-75 years who had recovered from COVID-19. The sequencing sample was made of PBMCs or T cells enriched from blood (not recorded which). The chain's CDR3 is CSVEKKGQSNMNTEAFF. CDR3 coding DNA: TGCAGCGTTGAGAAAAAGGGACAGAGTAACATGAACACTGAAGCTTTCTTT.